This TCR beta chain comes out of a study of T cell clones after liver transplantation. Study summary: Three of the eight recipients were HCV-positive; the rest had non-autoimmune, non-viral transplant indications. Study results and caveats: Graft donor-reactive T cells possibly entered the graft instead of undergoing deletion. A larger donor-reactive than third-party decline suggested partial antigen-specific deletion.

Method: immunoSEQ multiplex PCR; TCRdb's copy keeps in-frame clones and lacks some. The top ten hold 0.79% of the sample, which has fewer than 85,000 clones, over 70% seen once. Remarks on this clone: The antigen is not known.

Trimming took off 8 bases at V and 3 bases at J, with 14 bases between the two ends. The CDR3 is 13 residues long. Germline V CDR1 and CDR2: LNHDA, SQIVND (reference sequence). This chain joins TRBV19 and TRBJ2-7; D unresolved. The receptor was derived from a human patient who received a liver transplant. Some T cells may possibly be graft donor cells. The sample here was CD4+ T cells from blood, taken 12 months after liver transplant. The CDR3: CASAPRAYYEQYF. CDR3 nucleotides: TGTGCCAGTGCTCCAAGGGCGTACTACGAGCAGTACTTC.